This entry lists 19 T cell receptor beta chains sequenced from one sample in a study of blood T cell repertoires in COVID-19. The protocol was immunoSEQ multiplex PCR, while the TCRdb copy is restricted to in-frame clones and leaves out a portion. Of tens of thousands of clones listed, around 90% were seen once; the top ten hold about an eighth. The specimen sequenced was peripheral blood. The receptor set was obtained from a human donor with active COVID-19. The donor label of this sample is uncertain.

The chain combines TRBV5-1 with TRBJ2-1, with D possibly TRBD2 on 5 matching bases. Trimming stripped 0 bases from V and 1 base from J, with 20 bases between. Germline CDR1 is SGHRS and CDR2 is YFSETQ. The CDR3 runs 19 residues. CDR3 DNA: TGCGCCAGCAGCTTGGTATCGTCCGGGGTGCGACGTTCCTACAATGAGCAGTTCTTC. Its protein product is CASSLVSSGVRRSYNEQFF. Together with reference TRBV5-1 and TRBJ2-1, the CDR3 gives the full variable domain: KAGVTQTPRYLIKTRGQQVTLSCSPISGHRSVSWYQQTPGQGLQFLFEYFSETQRNKGNFPGRFSGRQFSNSRSEMNVSTLELGDSALYLCASSLVSSGVRRSYNEQFFGPGTRLTVL.

This clone is labeled as medium-sized (0.01 to 0.1%). The chain recombines TRBV27 with TRBJ2-3; 7 bases are a match to TRBD2. CDR1 is MNHEY and CDR2 is SMNVEV in the germline V gene (reference sequence). The CDR3 consists of 15 residues. Trimming at V came to 4 bases and at J to 1 base, leaving 5 bases not matched to a gene. Written as DNA, the CDR3 is TGTGCCAGCAGTTCAAGACTAGCAGGCACAGATACGCAGTATTTT. Translation gives CASSSRLAGTDTQYF.

The V gene is TRBV12-2, the J gene TRBJ2-7; the table's D call TRBD1 went unverified against the DNA. TRBV12-2 is annotated as a pseudogene. This CDR3 region has 15 residues. CDR3 region: CASRFRAGDLGEQYF. The CDR3 nucleotides are TGTGCAAGTCGCTTTAGGGCAGGGGATTTGGGGGAGCAGTACTTC.

V gene TRBV27 combines with J gene TRBJ1-4, with 9 positions matching TRBD1. The CDR3 has 13 residues. Germline V gives CDR1 MNHEY, CDR2 SMNVEV (reference sequence). The ends lost 10 bases at V and 8 bases at J; junction bases unmatched: 8. This CDR3 is CATRGTGREKLFF. CDR3 DNA: TGTGCCACCCGGGGGACAGGGCGGGAAAAACTGTTTTTT.

The V gene is TRBV27, the J gene TRBJ2-3; possibly TRBD1 for D (6 bases). The CDR3 loop spans 15 amino acids. Per the germline V gene, CDR1 is MNHEY and CDR2 is SMNVEV (reference sequence). Between the trimmed V and J ends, which lost 3 bases and 0 bases, there was a span of 10 bases. CDR3 DNA: TGTGCCAGCAGTTTGCAGGGGCTGAGCACAGATACGCAGTATTTT. Translation: CASSLQGLSTDTQYF.

This clone was counted only a few times. This sequence joins TRBV21-1 and TRBJ1-5; TRBD1 is taken as the D call from the table, unchecked against the DNA. TRBV21-1 is given as a pseudogene. This CDR3 is 16 amino acids long. The CDR3 loop reads CASSKEVPGGGQPQHF. In DNA form, the CDR3 reads TGTGCCAGCAGCAAAGAAGTACCAGGGGGCGGTCAGCCCCAGCATTTT.

As DNA, the CDR3 is TGCAGCGTGAGACAGGACTACAATGAGCAGTTCTTC. Translating gives CSVRQDYNEQFF. The rearrangement links TRBV29-1 to TRBJ2-1; possible D gene TRBD1, 6 bases. Germline V gene sequence: CDR1 SQVTM, CDR2 ANQGSEA. The CDR3 sequence is 12 residues long. The germline V and J ends were trimmed by 6 bases and 3 bases, with 9 bases remaining between them.

About this clone itself: The CDR3 does not end in the conserved phenylalanine or tryptophan, so this is likely a read error. No DNA is shown, since the ends of the CDR3 on it are uncertain; the CDR3 is the one TCRdb lists. This chain connects TRBV20-1 to TRBJ2-7; TRBD1 is the table's D call, not checked against the DNA. The V gene's germline CDR1 is DFQATT and CDR2 SNEGSKA (reference sequence). Including both end residues, the CDR3 is 10 amino acids long. The CDR3: CSATRDRGIS.

This clone was detected only once. The rearrangement uses TRBV28 and TRBJ1-2; no clear D. Germline V gives CDR1 MDHEN, CDR2 SYDVKM. The CDR3 loop spans 13 amino acids. V lost 3 bases to trimming and J lost 4 bases, with 9 bases between them. CDR3 in amino acids: CASSLVRSYGYTF. The CDR3 DNA reads TGTGCCAGCAGTTTGGTCAGAAGCTATGGCTACACCTTC.

The rearrangement links TRBV20-1 to TRBJ2-5; unclear D gene. Germline lookup yields CDR1 DFQATT and CDR2 SNEGSKA (reference sequence). Trimming removed 3 bases at V and 1 base at J, with 15 bases between. The CDR3 contains 15 residues. The CDR3 loop is CSASNLGRLQETQYF. DNA for the CDR3: TGCAGTGCTAGTAATCTGGGTAGACTCCAAGAGACCCAGTACTTC.

The chain recombines TRBV4-3 with TRBJ2-1; 8 bases align to TRBD1. The CDR3 is 20 amino acids. Germline V gene sequence: CDR1 LGHNA, CDR2 YSLEER. The J segment lost 3 bases and the V segment lost 0 bases, leaving 16 bases of the junction unmatched. Here the CDR3 DNA reads TGCGCCAGCAGCCAAGATTTGCCATATCTCGACAGGGGAGTCTACAATGAGCAGTTCTTC. The encoded protein is CASSQDLPYLDRGVYNEQFF.

The chain combines TRBV3-1 (or the pseudogene TRBV3-2) with TRBJ1-1; D is possibly TRBD1 (5 bases). Germline CDR1 is LGHDT and CDR2 is YNNKEL (reference sequence). Trimming took off 5 bases at V and 0 bases at J, with 7 bases between the two ends. The CDR3 has 13 residues. CDR3 loop: CASSSTVNTEAFF. In nucleotides, the CDR3 is TGTGCCAGCAGCTCGACAGTGAACACTGAAGCTTTCTTT.

The chain has TRBV5-1 and TRBJ2-7; 7 nucleotides match TRBD2. V dropped 4 bases and J dropped 6; count of bases not matched to a gene: 7. CDR3 length: 13 residues. Germline V gives CDR1 SGHRS, CDR2 YFSETQ. The CDR3 loop reads CASSPGREGEQYF. CDR3 coding DNA: TGCGCCAGCAGCCCGGGGAGGGAGGGCGAGCAGTACTTC. Based on the CDR3 plus reference TRBV5-1 and TRBJ2-7, the full variable domain is KAGVTQTPRYLIKTRGQQVTLSCSPISGHRSVSWYQQTPGQGLQFLFEYFSETQRNKGNFPGRFSGRQFSNSRSEMNVSTLELGDSALYLCASSPGREGEQYFGPGTRLTVT.

The CDR3 region has the DNA TGTGCCAGCAAGTTCCAGATGAACACTGAAGCTTTCTTT. This encodes CASKFQMNTEAFF. The chain joins TRBV6-5 to TRBJ1-1, with D uncertain. Germline V gene data show CDR1 as MNHEY and CDR2 as SVGAGI. Trimming stripped 7 bases from V and 0 bases from J, with 9 bases between. CDR3 length: 13 amino acids.

The chain uses TRBV7-7 and TRBJ1-3; D ambiguous. Germline values: CDR1 SSHAT, CDR2 FNYEAQ (reference sequence). This CDR3 contains 13 residues. V lost 5 bases, J lost 9 bases, and 14 bases lay in between. The CDR3 DNA sequence: TGTGCCAGCAGCCCGATCGAGGGTGGCACCATATATTTT. Protein: CASSPIEGGTIYF.

The chain recombines TRBV2 with TRBJ2-2; weak D call: TRBD1 (5 bases). The germline gives CDR1 SNHLY, CDR2 FYNNEI. Trimming removed 9 bases from V and 3 bases from J, with 20 bases in between. The CDR3 consists of 16 residues. This chain's CDR3 is CASAVDNLRDTGELFF. The DNA of the CDR3 is TGTGCCAGTGCCGTGGACAACCTTAGGGACACCGGGGAGCTGTTTTTT.

Only a few counts were recorded for this clone. The same CDR3 also results from other DNA sequences found in this sample. This sequence joins TRBV18 and TRBJ1-4; 7 bases are a match to TRBD1. V was clipped by 3 bases and J by 5 bases; unmatched bases: 3. The germline CDR1 and CDR2 sequences are KGHSH and LQKENI. The CDR3 loop spans 14 amino acids. CDR3 DNA sequence: TGTGCCAGCTCACCCACAGGGGCGAATGAAAAACTGTTTTTT. It yields the protein CASSPTGANEKLFF.

This chain connects TRBV18 to TRBJ2-1; 14 bases fit TRBD2. The CDR3 is 17 residues long. Germline values: CDR1 KGHSH, CDR2 LQKENI. V shed 2 bases, J shed 7 bases, and the junction held 7 bases outside the gene matches. Here the CDR3 reads CASSPMGLAGVVNEQFF. The CDR3 coding sequence is TGTGCCAGCTCACCAATGGGACTAGCGGGAGTGGTAAATGAGCAGTTCTTC.

The chain has TRBV28 and TRBJ2-7; 9 nucleotides match TRBD1. In germline, CDR1 is MDHEN, CDR2 SYDVKM. The CDR3 runs to 15 residues. Trimming at V came to 6 bases and at J to 7 bases, leaving 13 bases not matched to a gene. The CDR3 protein is CASSPSGTGKREQYF. For the CDR3, the DNA is TGTGCCAGCAGCCCTTCCGGGACAGGGAAGAGGGAGCAGTACTTC.